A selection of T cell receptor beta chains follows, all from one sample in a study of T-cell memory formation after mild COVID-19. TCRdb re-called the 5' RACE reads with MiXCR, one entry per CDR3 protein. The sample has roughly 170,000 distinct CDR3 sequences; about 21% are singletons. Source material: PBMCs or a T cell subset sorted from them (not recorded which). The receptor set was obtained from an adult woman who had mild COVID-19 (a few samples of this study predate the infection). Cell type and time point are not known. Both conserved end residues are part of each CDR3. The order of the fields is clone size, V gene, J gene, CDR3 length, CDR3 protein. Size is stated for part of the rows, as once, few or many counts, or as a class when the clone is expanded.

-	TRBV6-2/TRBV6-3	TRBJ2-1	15	CASSYGETGHNEQFF
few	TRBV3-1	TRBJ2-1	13	CASSQVGYNEQFF
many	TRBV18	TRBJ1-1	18	CASSGPGQLGTSGLVAFF
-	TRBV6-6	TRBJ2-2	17	CASSYSKSGQNTGELFF
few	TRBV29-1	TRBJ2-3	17	CSVEDPPLAGSTDTQYF
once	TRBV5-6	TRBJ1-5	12	CASSSRSQPQHF
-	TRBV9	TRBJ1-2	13	CASSGQGPYGYTF
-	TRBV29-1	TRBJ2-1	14	CSVEGLAEYNEQFF
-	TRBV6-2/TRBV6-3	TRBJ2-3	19	CASSRLAGGPEWSTDTQYF
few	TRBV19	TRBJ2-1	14	CASSRQGAGNEQFF
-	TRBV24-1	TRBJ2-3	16	CATSALRADRADTQYF
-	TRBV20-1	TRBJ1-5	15	CSAEEQGPGNQPQHF
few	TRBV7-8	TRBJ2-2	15	CASSLGQIITGELFF
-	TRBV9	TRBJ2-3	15	CASSVVWHSTDTQYF
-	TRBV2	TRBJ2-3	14	CASSDGGAGDTQYF
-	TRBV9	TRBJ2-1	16	CASSVSTEIIHNEQFF
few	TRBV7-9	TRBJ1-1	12	CASSLQQREAFF
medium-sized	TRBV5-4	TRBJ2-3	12	CASSMGTDTQYF
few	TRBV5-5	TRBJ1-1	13	CASSSGENTEAFF
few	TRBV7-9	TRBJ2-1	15	CAILSRGSTYNEQFF
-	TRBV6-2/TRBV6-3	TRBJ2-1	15	CASSLPGSETNEQFF
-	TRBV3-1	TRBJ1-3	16	CASSNPPGGSGNTIYF
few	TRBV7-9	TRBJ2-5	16	CASSPRRGTGGETQYF
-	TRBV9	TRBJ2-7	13	CASSGGDTDEQYF
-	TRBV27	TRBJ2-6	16	CASSLGEGSGANVLTF
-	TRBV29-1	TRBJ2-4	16	CSVEMQGDLAKNIQYF
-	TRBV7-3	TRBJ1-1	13	CASSYYPTAEAFF
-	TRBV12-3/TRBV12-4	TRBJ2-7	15	CASSLSRGLENEQYF
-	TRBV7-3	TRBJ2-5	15	CASSSSGRAYETQYF
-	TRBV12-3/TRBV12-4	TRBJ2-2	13	CASSTGVHGELFF
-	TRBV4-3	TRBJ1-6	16	CASSQARDSLYSPLHF
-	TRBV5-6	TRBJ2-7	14	CASSLRERAYEQYF
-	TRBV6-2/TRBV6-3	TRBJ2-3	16	CASSFRDRDGTDTQYF
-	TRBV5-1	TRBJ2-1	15	CASSFASNGLNEQFF
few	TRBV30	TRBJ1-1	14	CAWKEQGAGMEAFF
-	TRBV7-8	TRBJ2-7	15	CASSLDSLGSYEQYF
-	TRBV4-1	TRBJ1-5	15	CASSQESEINQPQHF